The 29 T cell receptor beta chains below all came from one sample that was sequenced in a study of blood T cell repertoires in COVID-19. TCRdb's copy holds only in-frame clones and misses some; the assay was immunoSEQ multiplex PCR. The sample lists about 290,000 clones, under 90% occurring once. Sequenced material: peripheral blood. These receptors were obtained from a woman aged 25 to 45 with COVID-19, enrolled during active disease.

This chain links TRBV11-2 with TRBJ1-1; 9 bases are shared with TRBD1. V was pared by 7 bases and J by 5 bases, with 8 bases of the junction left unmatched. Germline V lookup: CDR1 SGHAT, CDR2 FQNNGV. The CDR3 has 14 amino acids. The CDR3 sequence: CASTYLQGATEAFF. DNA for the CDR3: TGTGCCAGCACCTACTTACAGGGGGCGACTGAAGCTTTCTTT.

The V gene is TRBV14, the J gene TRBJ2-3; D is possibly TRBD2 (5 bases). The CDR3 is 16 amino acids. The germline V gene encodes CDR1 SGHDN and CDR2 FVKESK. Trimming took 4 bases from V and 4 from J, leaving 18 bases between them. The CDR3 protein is CASSRATVYSADTQYF. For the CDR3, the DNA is TGTGCCAGCAGCCGCGCGACGGTCTATAGCGCAGATACGCAGTATTTT.

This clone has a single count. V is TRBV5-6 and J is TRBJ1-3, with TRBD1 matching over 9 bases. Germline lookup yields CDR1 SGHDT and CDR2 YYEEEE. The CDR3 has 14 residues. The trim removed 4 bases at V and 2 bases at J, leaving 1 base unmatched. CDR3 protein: CASSRQGAGNTIYF. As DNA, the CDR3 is TGTGCCAGCAGCCGACAGGGGGCTGGAAACACCATATATTTT.

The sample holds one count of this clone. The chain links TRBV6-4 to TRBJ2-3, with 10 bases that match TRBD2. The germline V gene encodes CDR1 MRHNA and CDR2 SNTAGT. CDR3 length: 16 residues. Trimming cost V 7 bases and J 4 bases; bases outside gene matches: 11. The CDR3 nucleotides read TGTGCCAGCAAGAAAGAAGCGGGGGGGCGGGCAGATACGCAGTATTTT. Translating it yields CASKKEAGGRADTQYF.

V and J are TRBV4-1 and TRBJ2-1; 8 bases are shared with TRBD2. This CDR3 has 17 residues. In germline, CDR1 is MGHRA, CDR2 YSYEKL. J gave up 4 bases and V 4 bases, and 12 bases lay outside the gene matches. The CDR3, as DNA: TGCGCCAGCAGCCTCATCCCGCGGGGGGCGGGATACAATGAGCAGTTCTTC. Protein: CASSLIPRGAGYNEQFF.

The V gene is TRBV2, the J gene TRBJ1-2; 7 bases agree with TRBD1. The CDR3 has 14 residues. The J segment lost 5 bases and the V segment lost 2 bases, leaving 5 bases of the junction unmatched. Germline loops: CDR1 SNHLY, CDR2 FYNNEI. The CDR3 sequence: CASSEWDRAYGYTF. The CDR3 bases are TGTGCCAGCAGTGAATGGGACAGAGCATATGGCTACACCTTC. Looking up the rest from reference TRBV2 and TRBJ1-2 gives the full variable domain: EPEVTQTPSHQVTQMGQEVILRCVPISNHLYFYWYRQILGQKVEFLVSFYNNEISEKSEIFDDQFSVERPDGSNFTLKIRSTKLEDSAMYFCASSEWDRAYGYTFGSGTRLTVV.

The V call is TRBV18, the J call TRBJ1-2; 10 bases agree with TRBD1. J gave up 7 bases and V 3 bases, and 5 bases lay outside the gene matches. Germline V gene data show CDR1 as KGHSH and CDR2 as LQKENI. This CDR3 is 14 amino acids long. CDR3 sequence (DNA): TGTGCCAGCTCACCCCTCCGGGACAGGGGTGGCTACACCTTC. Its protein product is CASSPLRDRGGYTF.

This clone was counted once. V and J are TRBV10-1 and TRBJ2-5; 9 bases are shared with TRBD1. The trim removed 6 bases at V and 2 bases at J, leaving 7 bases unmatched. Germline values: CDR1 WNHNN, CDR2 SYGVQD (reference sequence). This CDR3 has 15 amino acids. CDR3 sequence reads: CASSDGQGPQETQYF. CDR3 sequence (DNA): TGCGCCAGCAGCGATGGACAGGGGCCTCAAGAGACCCAGTACTTC.

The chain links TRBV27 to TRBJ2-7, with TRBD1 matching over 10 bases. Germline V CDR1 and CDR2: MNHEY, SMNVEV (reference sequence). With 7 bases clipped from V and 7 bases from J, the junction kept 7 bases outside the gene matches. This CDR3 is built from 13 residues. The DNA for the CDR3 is TGTGCCAGCACCGGGACAGGGGAGCGGGAGCAGTACTTC. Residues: CASTGTGEREQYF.

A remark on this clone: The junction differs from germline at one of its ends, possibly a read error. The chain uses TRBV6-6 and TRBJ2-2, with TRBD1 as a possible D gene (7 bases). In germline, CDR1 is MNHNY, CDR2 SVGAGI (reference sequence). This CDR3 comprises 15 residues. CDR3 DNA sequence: TGTGCCAGCAGTGACTCAGACAGGGAGGCCGGGGAGCTGTTTTTT. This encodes CASSDSDREAGELFF.

Here the CDR3 DNA reads TGTGCCAGCAGTGAAGCGGGGGCAGGGGATAGCAATCAGCCCCAGCATTTT. This codes for CASSEAGAGDSNQPQHF. This chain connects TRBV6-1 to TRBJ1-5; D might be TRBD1 (6 bases). Germline CDR1 MNHNS, CDR2 SASEGT. There are 17 residues in the CDR3. Trimming took 0 bases from V and 0 from J, leaving 12 bases between them.

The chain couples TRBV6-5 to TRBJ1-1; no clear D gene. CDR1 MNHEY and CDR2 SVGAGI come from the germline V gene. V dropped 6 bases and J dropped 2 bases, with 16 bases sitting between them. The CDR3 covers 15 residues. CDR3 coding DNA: TGTGCCAGCAGCCTGCCGGGAAGGCGTAACACTGAAGCTTTCTTT. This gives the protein CASSLPGRRNTEAFF.

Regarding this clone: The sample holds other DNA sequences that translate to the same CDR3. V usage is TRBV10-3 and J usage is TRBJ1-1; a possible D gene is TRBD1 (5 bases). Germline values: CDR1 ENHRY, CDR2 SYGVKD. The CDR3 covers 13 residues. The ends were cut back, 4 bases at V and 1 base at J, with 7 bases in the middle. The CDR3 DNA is TGTGCCATCAGTGTTCAGGGGAACACTGAAGCTTTCTTT. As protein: CAISVQGNTEAFF.

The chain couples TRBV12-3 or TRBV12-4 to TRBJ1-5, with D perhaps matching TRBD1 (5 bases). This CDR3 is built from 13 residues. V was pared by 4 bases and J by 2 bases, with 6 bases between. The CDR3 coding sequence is TGTGCCAGCAGTTCGACAGGCAATCAGCCCCAGCATTTT. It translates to CASSSTGNQPQHF.

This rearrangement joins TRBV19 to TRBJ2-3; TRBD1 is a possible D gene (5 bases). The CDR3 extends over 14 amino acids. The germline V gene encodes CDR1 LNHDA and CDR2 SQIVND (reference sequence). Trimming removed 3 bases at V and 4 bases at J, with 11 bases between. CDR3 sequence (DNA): TGTGCCAGTAGTATGGGGCTAGTAGCAGATACGCAGTATTTT. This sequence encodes CASSMGLVADTQYF.

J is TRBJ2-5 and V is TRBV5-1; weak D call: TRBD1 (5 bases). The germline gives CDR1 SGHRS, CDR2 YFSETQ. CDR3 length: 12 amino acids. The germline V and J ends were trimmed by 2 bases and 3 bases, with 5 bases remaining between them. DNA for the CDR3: TGCGCCAGCAGCTTAGGGGAAGAGACCCAGTACTTC. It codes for CASSLGEETQYF.

The CDR3: CASSDRERSYNEQFF. The CDR3 coding sequence is TGTGCCAGCAGCGACAGGGAAAGGTCCTACAATGAGCAGTTCTTC. V gene TRBV5-5 combines with J gene TRBJ2-1; TRBD1 agrees at 7 bases. The CDR3 contains 15 residues. The ends lost 4 bases at V and 1 base at J; junction bases unmatched: 5. CDR1 is SGHKS, CDR2 YYEKEE, per germline (reference sequence).

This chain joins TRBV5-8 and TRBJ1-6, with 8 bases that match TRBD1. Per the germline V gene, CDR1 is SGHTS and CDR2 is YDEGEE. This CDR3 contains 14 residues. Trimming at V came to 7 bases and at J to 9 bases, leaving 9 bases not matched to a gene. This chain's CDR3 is CASASRTGISPLHF. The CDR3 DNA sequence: TGTGCCAGCGCGAGTCGGACAGGGATTTCACCCCTCCACTTT.

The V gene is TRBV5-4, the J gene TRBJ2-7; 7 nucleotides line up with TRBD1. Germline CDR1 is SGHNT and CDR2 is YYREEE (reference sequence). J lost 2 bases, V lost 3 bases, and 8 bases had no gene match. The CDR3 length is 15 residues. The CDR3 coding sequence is TGTGCCAGCAGCTCGTGGGGACAGCCCACCTACGAGCAGTACTTC. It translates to CASSSWGQPTYEQYF. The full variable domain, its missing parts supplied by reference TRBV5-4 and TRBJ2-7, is ETGVTQSPTHLIKTRGQQVTLRCSSQSGHNTVSWYQQALGQGPQFIFQYYREEENGRGNFPPRFSGLQFPNYSSELNVNALELDDSALYLCASSSWGQPTYEQYFGPGTRLTVT.

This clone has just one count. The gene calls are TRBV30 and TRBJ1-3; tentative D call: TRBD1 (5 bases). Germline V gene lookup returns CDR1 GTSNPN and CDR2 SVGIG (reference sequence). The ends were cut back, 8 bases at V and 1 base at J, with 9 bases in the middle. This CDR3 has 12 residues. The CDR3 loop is CASKGSGNTIYF. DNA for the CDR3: TGTGCCAGTAAGGGGTCTGGAAACACCATATATTTT.

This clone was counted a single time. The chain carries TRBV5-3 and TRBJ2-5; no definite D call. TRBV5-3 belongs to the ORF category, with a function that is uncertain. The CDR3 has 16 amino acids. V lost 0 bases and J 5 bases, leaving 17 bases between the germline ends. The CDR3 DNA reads TGTGCCAGAAGCTTGGAAAGACACCATTACCGGGAGACCCAGTACTTC. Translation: CARSLERHHYRETQYF.

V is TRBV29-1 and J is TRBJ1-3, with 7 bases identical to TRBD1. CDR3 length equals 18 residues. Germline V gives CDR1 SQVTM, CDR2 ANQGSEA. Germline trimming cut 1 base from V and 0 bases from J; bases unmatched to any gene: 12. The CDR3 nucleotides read TGCAGCGTTGAAGTTTTGGGCCCGAGGACAGGCTCTGGAAACACCATATATTTT. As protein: CSVEVLGPRTGSGNTIYF. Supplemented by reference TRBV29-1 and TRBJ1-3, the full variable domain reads SAVISQKPSRDICQRGTSLTIQCQVDSQVTMMFWYRQQPGQSLTLIATANQGSEATYESGFVIDKFPISRPNLTFSTLTVSNMSPEDSSIYLCSVEVLGPRTGSGNTIYFGEGSWLTVV.

The CDR3 nucleotides are TGTGCCAGCAGCCCCTCCCAGGCCTACACTGAAGCTTTCTTT. Protein: CASSPSQAYTEAFF. The rearrangement links TRBV9 to TRBJ1-1, with D uncertain. CDR1 is SGDLS, CDR2 YYNGEE, per germline. The CDR3 length is 14 residues. The V end lost 4 bases, the J end lost 3 bases, and 13 bases lay between the germline ends.

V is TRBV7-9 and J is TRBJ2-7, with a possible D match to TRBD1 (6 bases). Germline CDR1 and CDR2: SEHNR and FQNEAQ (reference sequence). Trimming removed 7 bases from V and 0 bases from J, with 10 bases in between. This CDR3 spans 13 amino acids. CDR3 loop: CASTQGSSYEQYF. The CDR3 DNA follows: TGTGCCAGCACCCAGGGGTCCTCCTACGAGCAGTACTTC.

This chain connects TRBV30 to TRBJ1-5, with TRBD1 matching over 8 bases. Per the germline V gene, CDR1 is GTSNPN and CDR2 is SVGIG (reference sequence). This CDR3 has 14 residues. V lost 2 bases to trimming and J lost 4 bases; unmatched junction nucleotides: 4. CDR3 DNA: TGTGCCTGGAGTCGGACAGGGCGAAATCAGCCCCAGCATTTT. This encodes CAWSRTGRNQPQHF.

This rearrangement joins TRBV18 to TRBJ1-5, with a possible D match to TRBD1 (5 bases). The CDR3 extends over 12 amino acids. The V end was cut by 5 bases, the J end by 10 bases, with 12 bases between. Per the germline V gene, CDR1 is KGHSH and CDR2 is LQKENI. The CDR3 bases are TGTGCCAGCTCAATGCCGGGGGACCCCCAGCATTTT. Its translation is CASSMPGDPQHF.

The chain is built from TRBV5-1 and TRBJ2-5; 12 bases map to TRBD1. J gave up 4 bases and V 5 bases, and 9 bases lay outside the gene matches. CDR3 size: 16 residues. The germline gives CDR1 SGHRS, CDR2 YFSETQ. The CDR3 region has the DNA TGCGCCAGCAGTCCCGGGACAGGGGGCCTTGGAGAGACCCAGTACTTC. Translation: CASSPGTGGLGETQYF.

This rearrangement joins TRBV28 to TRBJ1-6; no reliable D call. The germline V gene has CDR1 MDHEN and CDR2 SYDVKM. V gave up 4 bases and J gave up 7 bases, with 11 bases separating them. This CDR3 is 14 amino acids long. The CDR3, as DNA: TGTGCCAGCAGTTCGCCCGGAGACAATTCACCCCTCCACTTT. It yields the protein CASSSPGDNSPLHF.

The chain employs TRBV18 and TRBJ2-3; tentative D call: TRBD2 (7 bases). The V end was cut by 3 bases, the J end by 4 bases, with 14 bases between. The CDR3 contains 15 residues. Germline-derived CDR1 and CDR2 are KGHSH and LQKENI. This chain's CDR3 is CASSPTGGGADTQYF. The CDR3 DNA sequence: TGTGCCAGCTCACCTACGGGGGGCGGCGCAGATACGCAGTATTTT.